This TCR beta chain was profiled in a study of glioma-infiltrating T cells. Broader study findings: Very few CDR3 sequences were shared between tissue and blood. Non-neoplastic patients had below-expected tissue-blood divergence, while all gliomas exceeded expectation.

Germline lookup yields CDR1 SGHVS and CDR2 FQNEAQ. There are 15 residues in the CDR3. Using RNA template, CDR3s of TCR alpha and beta were amplified with iRepertoire arm-PCR. One-step reverse transcription and amplification started from about 100-400 ng of tissue mRNA or PBMC total RNA. TCRdb re-called the multiplex PCR reads with MiXCR, one entry per CDR3 protein. The sample holds around 150,000 distinct CDR3 sequences; around 42% are singletons and the top ten take about a fifth. To note about this clonotype: Its antigen remains unknown. One end of the junction does not line up with germline, which may come from a read error.

The material sequenced was glioma tissue, nonneoplastic brain tissue, or PBMCs (not recorded which). The sequence was collected from a human donor with low-grade glioma or glioblastoma, undergoing nonglioma brain surgery, or in good health (not recorded which). This sequence joins TRBV7-8 and TRBJ2-1; a possible D gene is TRBD2 (6 bases). CDR3 sequence (DNA): TGTGTCAGCAGCTTAGGGGTAGCGGCCTACAATGAGCAGTTCTTC. This codes for CVSSLGVAAYNEQFF.